The 19 T cell receptor beta chains below come from one sample, sequenced in a study of shared T cell receptors in the human thymus. Method: immunoSEQ multiplex PCR; TCRdb's copy keeps in-frame clones and lacks some. The sample carries roughly 700,000 clones, over 75% recorded once. The same data also contributed to another study, on human thymus T cells.

The sequenced material came from thymocytes. Source of these receptors: a boy in the first two years of life with a congenital heart defect.

The chain uses TRBV27 and TRBJ2-6; D unresolved. The V end lost 7 bases, the J end lost 4 bases, and 8 bases lay between the germline ends. Looked up from germline, CDR1 is MNHEY and CDR2 is SMNVEV (reference sequence). The CDR3 runs to 13 residues. The CDR3 DNA reads as TGTGCCAGCACCTATATCGGGGCCAACGTCCTGACTTTC. It encodes CASTYIGANVLTF.

The J gene is TRBJ1-2, the V gene TRBV19; D remains ambiguous. V dropped 2 bases and J dropped 4 bases, with 23 bases sitting between them. This CDR3 has 18 residues. Germline-derived CDR1 and CDR2 are LNHDA and SQIVND (reference sequence). The CDR3 nucleotides are TGTGCCAGTAGTATAACTCCTCCCCGTCCGACAAAATCCTATGGCTACACCTTC. It specifies CASSITPPRPTKSYGYTF.

CDR3 in DNA: TGTGCCAGCAGTCCGGACGACAGGGAACTAGACACTGAAGCTTTCTTT. Residues: CASSPDDRELDTEAFF. The chain employs TRBV27 and TRBJ1-1; 7 bases map to TRBD1. With 5 bases clipped from V and 3 bases from J, the junction kept 12 bases outside the gene matches. The CDR3 runs 16 residues. CDR1 is MNHEY and CDR2 is SMNVEV in the germline V gene (reference sequence).

The V gene is TRBV4-3, the J gene TRBJ2-7, with D perhaps TRBD1 (7 bases). The germline V gene has CDR1 LGHNA and CDR2 YSLEER. The CDR3 length is 15 residues. Trimming shortened V by 1 base and J by 3 bases, and 13 bases separated the two germline ends. The chain's CDR3 is CASSQGRDRLYEQYF. The CDR3 DNA reads as TGCGCCAGCAGCCAAGGGAGGGACAGACTCTACGAGCAGTACTTC.

This chain joins TRBV18 and TRBJ2-7; 8 nucleotides match TRBD2. V shed 2 bases, J shed 7 bases, and the junction held 10 bases outside the gene matches. Germline-derived CDR1 and CDR2 are KGHSH and LQKENI. This CDR3 spans 15 amino acids. CDR3 residues: CASSPSPAGVGEQYF. Here the CDR3 DNA reads TGTGCCAGCTCACCATCCCCAGCGGGAGTAGGGGAGCAGTACTTC.

The V call is TRBV14, the J call TRBJ2-7, with a tentative D call TRBD1 (6 bases). The CDR3 totals 12 residues. V was trimmed by 5 bases and J by 7 bases, leaving 12 bases between them. The germline CDR1 and CDR2 sequences are SGHDN and FVKESK. Here the CDR3 reads CASSKGEREQYF. The DNA of the CDR3 is TGTGCCAGCAGCAAGGGGGAAAGAGAGCAGTACTTC. Full variable domain (rest looked up from reference TRBV14 and TRBJ2-7): EAGVTQFPSHSVIEKGQTVTLRCDPISGHDNLYWYRRVMGKEIKFLLHFVKESKQDESGMPNNRFLAERTGGTYSTLKVQPAELEDSGVYFCASSKGEREQYFGPGTRLTVT.

This chain links TRBV5-6 with TRBJ1-3; no clear D gene. The germline V and J ends were trimmed by 0 bases and 1 base, with 14 bases remaining between them. Germline V gives CDR1 SGHDT, CDR2 YYEEEE. This CDR3 has 17 residues. DNA for the CDR3: TGTGCCAGCAGCTTGGAGCGGGAGCCCGAGTCTGGAAACACCATATATTTT. It encodes CASSLEREPESGNTIYF.

The chain employs TRBV7-2 and TRBJ2-1; 10 bases are a match to TRBD1. This CDR3 has 15 residues. Per germline, CDR1 SGHTA and CDR2 FQGNSA. The V and J ends lost 5 bases and 5 bases, in that order; junction bases with no gene match: 6. The CDR3 region is CASSRRDRGDNEQFF. The CDR3 coding sequence is TGTGCCAGCAGCCGCCGGGACAGGGGTGACAATGAGCAGTTCTTC.

The chain combines TRBV4-3 with TRBJ2-3; 9 bases are a match to TRBD2. V dropped 1 base and J dropped 4; count of bases not matched to a gene: 9. This CDR3 is 17 amino acids long. Germline CDR1 reads LGHNA; CDR2 reads YSLEER. The CDR3 nucleotides are TGCGCCAGCAGCCAAGTGGATACAGCGGGAGGCCCAGATACGCAGTATTTT. It specifies CASSQVDTAGGPDTQYF.

The chain couples TRBV28 to TRBJ2-5; D remains ambiguous. The end of the DNA fits TRBJ2-7 better, so the J call may be wrong. The germline gives CDR1 MDHEN, CDR2 SYDVKM. This CDR3 comprises 14 residues. DNA for the CDR3: TGTGCCAGCAATCCCTTGGTAGAGGCCTACGAGCAGTACTTC. It codes for CASNPLVEAYEQYF.

V and J are TRBV10-1 and TRBJ2-7; 7 nucleotides match TRBD2. Germline V lookup: CDR1 WNHNN, CDR2 SYGVQD (reference sequence). The CDR3 is made up of 15 amino acids. Losses at the gene ends were 6 bases for V and 3 bases for J; bases not matched to a gene: 11. The CDR3 region is CASSFILANYYEQYF. The CDR3 DNA sequence: TGCGCCAGCAGCTTTATACTAGCGAATTACTACGAGCAGTACTTC.

The chain is built from TRBV5-7 and TRBJ2-1; 8 nucleotides match TRBD1. TRBV5-7 is annotated as an ORF whose role is uncertain. The V and J ends lost 1 base and 4 bases, in that order; junction bases with no gene match: 4. The CDR3 loop spans 15 amino acids. The CDR3 protein is CASSLYRGSYNEQFF. DNA for the CDR3: TGTGCCAGCAGCTTGTACAGGGGGTCATACAATGAGCAGTTCTTC.

V gene TRBV7-6 combines with J gene TRBJ1-1; D gene unclear. Germline loops: CDR1 SGHVS, CDR2 FNYEAQ. The CDR3 runs 14 residues. The V gene lost 3 bases and the J gene lost 1 base, with 9 bases spanning the gap. CDR3 DNA sequence: TGTGCCAGCAGCTTTCCCACAGAGAACACTGAAGCTTTCTTT. It specifies CASSFPTENTEAFF.

The gene calls are TRBV10-2 and TRBJ2-2; 10 nucleotides line up with TRBD2. CDR1 is WSHSY, CDR2 SAAADI, per germline. V gave up 3 bases and J gave up 7 bases; unmatched junction bases: 8. The CDR3 extends over 16 amino acids. The CDR3 DNA is TGCGCCAGCAGTGATGGTCTAGCGGGAGCGAACGGGGAGCTGTTTTTT. It is translated as CASSDGLAGANGELFF.

This chain links TRBV5-1 with TRBJ2-6; weak D call: TRBD1 (6 bases). CDR3 length: 17 amino acids. The V gene lost 6 bases and the J gene lost 1 base, with 17 bases spanning the gap. CDR1 is SGHRS, CDR2 YFSETQ, per germline. CDR3 coding DNA: TGCGCCAGCAATCGCGACAGGCCTATATCTGGGGCCAACGTCCTGACTTTC. The encoded protein is CASNRDRPISGANVLTF.

The chain recombines TRBV7-2 with TRBJ2-5; D is possibly TRBD1 (5 bases). Trimming stripped 2 bases from V and 1 base from J, with 14 bases between. CDR3 length equals 16 residues. CDR1 is SGHTA and CDR2 is FQGNSA in the germline V gene. CDR3 coding DNA: TGTGCCAGCAGCTTACCCGACAGAGCCCCCCAAGAGACCCAGTACTTC. Amino acid sequence: CASSLPDRAPQETQYF. Full variable domain (missing parts from reference TRBV7-2 and TRBJ2-5): GAGVSQSPSNKVTEKGKDVELRCDPISGHTALYWYRQSLGQGLEFLIYFQGNSAPDKSGLPSDRFSAERTGGSVSTLTIQRTQQEDSAVYLCASSLPDRAPQETQYFGPGTRLLVL.

The chain uses TRBV5-1 and TRBJ2-1; 8 bases are a match to TRBD1. The trim removed 0 bases at V and 4 bases at J, leaving 6 bases unmatched. The CDR3 is 16 residues long. The V gene's germline CDR1 is SGHRS and CDR2 YFSETQ. The DNA for the CDR3 is TGCGCCAGCAGCTTGGGAAGACAGGGGATGTACAATGAGCAGTTCTTC. Protein: CASSLGRQGMYNEQFF.

This clone was detected only once. The chain has TRBV6-1 and TRBJ2-5; 12 bases are shared with TRBD2. In germline, CDR1 is MNHNS, CDR2 SASEGT. The junction had 6 bases not matched to a gene; V was cut back by 4 bases and J by 3 bases. The CDR3 loop spans 16 amino acids. The DNA for the CDR3 is TGTGCCAGCAGTGCCGCCCGGACTAGCGGGAAAGAGACCCAGTACTTC. Encoded protein: CASSAARTSGKETQYF.

This clone appeared once. This chain uses TRBV19 with TRBJ2-7; TRBD2 matches at 8 bases. The CDR3 is 15 residues long. The germline gives CDR1 LNHDA, CDR2 SQIVND (reference sequence). With 2 bases clipped from V and 1 base from J, the junction kept 4 bases outside the gene matches. The DNA of the CDR3 is TGTGCCAGTAGTATACGGGAGGGCACATCCTACGAGCAGTACTTC. Its protein is CASSIREGTSYEQYF.